The sequence of this TCR beta chain was determined in a study of cytomegalovirus exposure and HLA in healthy donors. The ends were cut back, 2 bases at V and 3 bases at J, with 19 bases in the middle. Germline V gives CDR1 LNHDA, CDR2 SQIVND (reference sequence). The CDR3 is made up of 17 amino acids. Use of 60 Vbeta and 13 Jbeta primers characterized the PCR. Per the original methods: Around 11 million shared chains were among the approximately 76 million unique TCR beta chains that a later analysis counted. This table comes from immunoSEQ multiplex PCR, and its TCRdb copy is limited to in-frame clones, with some not included. V, J and clone size are those of that table, while D and trimming were read from the DNA. The profile shows about 190,000 clones, around 87% of them singletons. All the people who gave samples were healthy bone marrow donors.

Sequencing was done on a sample of PBMCs. This rearrangement joins TRBV19 to TRBJ1-1, with unresolved D. The receptor was isolated from a woman aged 18-30 years in good health and CMV-seronegative. CDR3 residues: CASSINRKAGMDTEAFF. CDR3 coding DNA: TGTGCCAGTAGTATAAATAGGAAAGCAGGTATGGACACTGAAGCTTTCTTT.